The clone carrying this T cell receptor beta chain was found a few times. Its antigen is unidentified. Only in-frame clones appear in the TCRdb table, and some are missing; sequencing was by immunoSEQ multiplex PCR. The sample carries 18,000 or so clones, less than 65% recorded once. The record originates from a study of radiation and T cells in renal cell carcinoma. Germline V lookup: CDR1 MDHEN, CDR2 SYDVKM. V dropped 4 bases and J dropped 4; count of bases not matched to a gene: 17. The CDR3 has 18 amino acids. Documented treatment: 15 Gy SBRT to primary tumor, nephrectomy 4 weeks later. Study conclusions and caveats: From baseline, blood top tumor clonotypes peaked at 2 weeks post-radiation. Irradiated tumors held more dominant CDR3 motifs than control tumors.

The chain is built from TRBV28 and TRBJ2-5; 8 bases match TRBD2. The TCR sequence derives from a man aged 50 to 59 with renal cell carcinoma. The sample here was tumor tissue, taken from a patient whose treatment included radiotherapy and nephrectomy. The CDR3 DNA reads TGTGCCAGCAGTTCATCGCGAGGCACCCGAACTAGCGGAGAGACCCAGTACTTC. It is translated as CASSSSRGTRTSGETQYF.